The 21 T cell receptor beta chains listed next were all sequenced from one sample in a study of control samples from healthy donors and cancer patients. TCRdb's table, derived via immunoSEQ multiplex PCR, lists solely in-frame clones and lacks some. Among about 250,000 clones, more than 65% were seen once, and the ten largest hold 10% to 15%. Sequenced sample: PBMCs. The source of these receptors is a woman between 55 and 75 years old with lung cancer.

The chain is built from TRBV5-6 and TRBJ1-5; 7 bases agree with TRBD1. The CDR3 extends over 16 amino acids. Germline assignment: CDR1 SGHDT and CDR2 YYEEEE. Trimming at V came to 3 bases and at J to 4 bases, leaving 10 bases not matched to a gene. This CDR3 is CASSSALGQRNQPQHF. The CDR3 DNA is TGTGCCAGCAGCTCGGCCCTGGGACAGCGAAATCAGCCCCAGCATTTT. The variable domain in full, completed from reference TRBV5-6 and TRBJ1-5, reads DAGVTQSPTHLIKTRGQQVTLRCSPKSGHDTVSWYQQALGQGPQFIFQYYEEEERQRGNFPDRFSGHQFPNYSSELNVNALLLGDSALYLCASSSALGQRNQPQHFGDGTRLSIL.

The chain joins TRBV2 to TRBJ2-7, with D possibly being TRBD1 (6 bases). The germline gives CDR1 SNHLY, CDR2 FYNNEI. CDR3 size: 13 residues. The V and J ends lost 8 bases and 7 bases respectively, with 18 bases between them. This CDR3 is CASGGTIPREQYF. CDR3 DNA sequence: TGTGCCAGCGGGGGCACCATCCCGCGGGAGCAGTACTTC.

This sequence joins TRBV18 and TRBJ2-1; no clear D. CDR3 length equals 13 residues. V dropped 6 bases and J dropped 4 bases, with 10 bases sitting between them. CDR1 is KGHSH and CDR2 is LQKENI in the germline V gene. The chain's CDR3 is CASSQTVYNEQFF. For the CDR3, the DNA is TGTGCCAGCTCCCAAACGGTGTACAATGAGCAGTTCTTC.

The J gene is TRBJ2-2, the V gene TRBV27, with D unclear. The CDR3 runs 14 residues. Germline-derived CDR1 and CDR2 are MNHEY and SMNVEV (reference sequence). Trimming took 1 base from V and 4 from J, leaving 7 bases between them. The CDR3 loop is CASSLYRFTGELFF. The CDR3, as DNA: TGTGCCAGCAGTTTATATAGGTTCACCGGGGAGCTGTTTTTT.

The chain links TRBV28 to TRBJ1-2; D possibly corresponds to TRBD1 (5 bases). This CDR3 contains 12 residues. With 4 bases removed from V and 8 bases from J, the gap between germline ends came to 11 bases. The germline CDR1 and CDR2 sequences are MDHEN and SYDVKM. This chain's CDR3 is CASSSQGWGYTF. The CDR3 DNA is TGTGCCAGCAGTTCTCAGGGTTGGGGCTACACCTTC.

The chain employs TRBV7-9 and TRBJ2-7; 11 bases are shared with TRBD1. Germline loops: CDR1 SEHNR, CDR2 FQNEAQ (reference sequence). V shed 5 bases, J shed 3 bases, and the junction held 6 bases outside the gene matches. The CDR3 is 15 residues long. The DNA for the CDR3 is TGTGCCAGCAGCCTCCGGGACAGGGGGAACTACGAGCAGTACTTC. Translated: CASSLRDRGNYEQYF.

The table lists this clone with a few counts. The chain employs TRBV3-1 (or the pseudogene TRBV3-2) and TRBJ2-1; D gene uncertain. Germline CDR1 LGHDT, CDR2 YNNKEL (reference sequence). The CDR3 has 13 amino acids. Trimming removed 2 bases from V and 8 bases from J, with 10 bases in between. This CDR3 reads CASSQTLSDEQFF. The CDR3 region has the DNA TGTGCCAGCAGCCAAACTCTAAGCGATGAGCAGTTCTTC.

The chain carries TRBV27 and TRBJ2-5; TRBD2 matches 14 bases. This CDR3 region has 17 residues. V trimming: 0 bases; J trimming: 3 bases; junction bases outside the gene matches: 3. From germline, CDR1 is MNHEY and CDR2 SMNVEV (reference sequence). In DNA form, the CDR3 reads TGTGCCAGCAGTTTATCCCGGACTAGCGGGAGGAAAGAGACCCAGTACTTC. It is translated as CASSLSRTSGRKETQYF.

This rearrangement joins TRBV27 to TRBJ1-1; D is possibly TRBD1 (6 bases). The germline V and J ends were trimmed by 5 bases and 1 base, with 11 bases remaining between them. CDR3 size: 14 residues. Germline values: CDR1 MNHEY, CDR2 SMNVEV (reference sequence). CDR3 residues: CASSRQAWNTEAFF. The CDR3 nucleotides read TGTGCCAGCAGTAGACAGGCGTGGAACACTGAAGCTTTCTTT.

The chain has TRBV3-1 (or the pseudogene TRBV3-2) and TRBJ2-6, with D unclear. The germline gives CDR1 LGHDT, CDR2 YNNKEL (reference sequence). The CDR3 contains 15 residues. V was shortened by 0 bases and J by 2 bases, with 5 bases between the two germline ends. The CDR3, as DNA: TGTGCCAGCAGCCAAGATTCGACTGGGGCCAACGTCCTGACTTTC. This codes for CASSQDSTGANVLTF.

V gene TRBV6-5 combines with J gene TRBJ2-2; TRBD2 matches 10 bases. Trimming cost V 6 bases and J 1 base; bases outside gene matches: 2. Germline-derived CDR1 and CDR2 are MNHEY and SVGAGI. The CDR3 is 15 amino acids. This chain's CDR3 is CASRRTSGNTGELFF. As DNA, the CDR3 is TGTGCCAGCAGGAGGACTAGCGGGAACACCGGGGAGCTGTTTTTT.

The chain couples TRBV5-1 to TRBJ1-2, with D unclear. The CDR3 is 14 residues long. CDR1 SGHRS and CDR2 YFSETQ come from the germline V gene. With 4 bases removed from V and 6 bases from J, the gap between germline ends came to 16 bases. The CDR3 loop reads CASSVSSFLDGYTF. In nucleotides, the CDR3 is TGCGCCAGCAGCGTAAGTTCCTTCCTCGATGGCTACACCTTC.

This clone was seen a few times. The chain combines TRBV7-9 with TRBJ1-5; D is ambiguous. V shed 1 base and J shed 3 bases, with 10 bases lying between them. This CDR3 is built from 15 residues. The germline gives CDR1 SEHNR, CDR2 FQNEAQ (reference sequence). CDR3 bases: TGTGCCAGCAGCTTAGGGGATAGGATCAATCAGCCCCAGCATTTT. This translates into CASSLGDRINQPQHF.

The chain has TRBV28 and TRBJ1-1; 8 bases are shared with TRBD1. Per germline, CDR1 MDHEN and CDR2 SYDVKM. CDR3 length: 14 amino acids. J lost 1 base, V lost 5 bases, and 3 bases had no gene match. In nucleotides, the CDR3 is TGTGCCAGCAGTACGACAGGGGCGAACACTGAAGCTTTCTTT. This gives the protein CASSTTGANTEAFF.

The CDR3 spells CASSPPGSRETQYF. DNA for the CDR3: TGTGCCAGCTCACCACCGGGCAGTCGGGAGACCCAGTACTTC. V and J are TRBV18 and TRBJ2-5, with D hard to call. V gave up 0 bases and J gave up 5 bases, with 10 bases separating them. This CDR3 spans 14 amino acids. Germline CDR1 is KGHSH and CDR2 is LQKENI.

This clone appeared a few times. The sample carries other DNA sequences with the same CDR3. CDR3 sequence (DNA): TGTGCCACCAGTGACAGACAGTCCAATCAGCCCCAGCATTTT. Translating gives CATSDRQSNQPQHF. The V gene is TRBV24-1, the J gene TRBJ1-5; TRBD1 might be the D (5 bases). The germline CDR1 and CDR2 sequences are KGHDR and SFDVKD. This CDR3 region has 14 residues. The germline V and J ends were trimmed by 4 bases and 3 bases, with 9 bases remaining between them.

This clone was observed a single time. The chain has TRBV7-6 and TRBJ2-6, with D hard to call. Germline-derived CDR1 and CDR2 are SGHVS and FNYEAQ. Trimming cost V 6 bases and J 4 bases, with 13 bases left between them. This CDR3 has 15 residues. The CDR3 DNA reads TGTGCCAGCAGTCCGCGCGAGACAGGGGCCAACGTCCTGACTTTC. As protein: CASSPRETGANVLTF.

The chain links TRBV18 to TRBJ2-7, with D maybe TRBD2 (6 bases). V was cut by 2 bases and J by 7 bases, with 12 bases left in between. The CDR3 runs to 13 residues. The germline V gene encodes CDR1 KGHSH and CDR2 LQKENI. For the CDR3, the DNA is TGTGCCAGCTCACCATCGGGGGAGGTGGAGCAGTACTTC. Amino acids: CASSPSGEVEQYF.

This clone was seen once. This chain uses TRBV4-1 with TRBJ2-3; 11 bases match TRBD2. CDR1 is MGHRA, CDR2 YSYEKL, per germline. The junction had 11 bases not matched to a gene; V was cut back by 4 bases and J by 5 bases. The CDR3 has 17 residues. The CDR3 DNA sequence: TGCGCCAGCAGCCCCCTAGCGGGGGGCCTCGAGGGAGATACGCAGTATTTT. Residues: CASSPLAGGLEGDTQYF.

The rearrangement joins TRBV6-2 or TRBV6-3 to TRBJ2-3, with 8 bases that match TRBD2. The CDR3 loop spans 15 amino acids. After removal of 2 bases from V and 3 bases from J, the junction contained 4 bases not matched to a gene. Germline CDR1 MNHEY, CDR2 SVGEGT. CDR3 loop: CASSYRAGGTDTQYF. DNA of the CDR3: TGTGCCAGCAGTTACCGGGCGGGAGGTACAGATACGCAGTATTTT.

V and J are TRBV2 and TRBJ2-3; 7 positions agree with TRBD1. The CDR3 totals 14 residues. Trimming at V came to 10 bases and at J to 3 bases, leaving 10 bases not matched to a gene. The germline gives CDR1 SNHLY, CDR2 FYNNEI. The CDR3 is CATDTGVPTDTQYF. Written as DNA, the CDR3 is TGTGCCACCGATACAGGGGTTCCGACAGATACGCAGTATTTT.